This T cell receptor beta chain comes out of a study of blood T cells in healthy people across ages. This clonotype was observed a handful of times. The CDR3 contains 11 residues. Germline CDR1 reads LGHNT; CDR2 reads FRNRAP. The V end was cut by 9 bases, the J end by 3 bases, with 9 bases between. Then a second PCR, running about 7 to 11 cycles, was carried out with a sample-barcoded 5' primer and a J-beta primer mix. MiXCR, run by TCRdb on the 5' RACE reads, gives a single entry per CDR3 protein. The sample has 780,000 or so distinct CDR3 sequences, roughly 56% seen once; the top ten hold roughly 25%.

The V call is TRBV12-5, the J call TRBJ2-7; weak D call: TRBD2 (6 bases). Sequencing input: blood. This TCR came from a middle-aged man in good health. Here the CDR3 reads CASGTFYEQYF. CDR3 bases: TGTGCTAGCGGGACTTTCTACGAGCAGTACTTC.